The 23 T cell receptor beta chains below all came from one sample that was sequenced in a study of T cells in localized non-small cell lung cancer. This table comes from immunoSEQ multiplex PCR, and its TCRdb copy is limited to in-frame clones, with some not included. The sample has 55,000 to 75,000 clones; less than 90% are singletons. Sample: peripheral blood, taken before any cancer treatment. Receptors were obtained from a male donor older than 55 with stage III squamous cell lung carcinoma.

The chain joins TRBV10-2 to TRBJ1-4; tentatively, D is TRBD1 (5 bases). The V end was cut by 3 bases, the J end by 3 bases, with 11 bases between. Looked up from germline, CDR1 is WSHSY and CDR2 is SAAADI. This CDR3 is 15 amino acids long. CDR3 in amino acids: CASSDRDDANEKLFF. CDR3 nucleotides: TGCGCCAGCAGTGACAGGGATGATGCTAATGAAAAACTGTTTTTT.

This clone was seen more than once but under ten times. The chain combines TRBV25-1 with TRBJ2-7; 9 nucleotides align to TRBD1. CDR1 and CDR2 from the germline V gene are MGHDK and SYGVNS. The CDR3 covers 15 residues. J lost 7 bases, V lost 3 bases, and 10 bases had no gene match. The CDR3 bases are TGTGCCAGCAGTGACCGACAGGGGGGGTACACTGAGCAGTACGTC. Encoded protein: CASSDRQGGYTEQYV.

This chain uses TRBV19 with TRBJ1-3; no clear D. The length of the CDR3 is 13 residues. Germline V gene sequence: CDR1 LNHDA, CDR2 SQIVND (reference sequence). Trimming cost V 6 bases and J 0 bases, with 6 bases left between them. In nucleotides, the CDR3 is TGTGCCAGTAGGTCAGCCTCTGGAAACACCATATATTTT. Encoded protein: CASRSASGNTIYF.

The chain couples TRBV19 to TRBJ2-1, with a tentative D call TRBD2 (6 bases). From germline, CDR1 is LNHDA and CDR2 SQIVND (reference sequence). This CDR3 has 16 residues. Trimming cost V 5 bases and J 0 bases, with 14 bases left between them. The CDR3 here is CASSASRGYSYNEQFF. DNA of the CDR3: TGTGCCAGTAGTGCGAGTCGGGGGTACTCCTACAATGAGCAGTTCTTC.

The CDR3 here is CASSYVSGNTIYF. CDR3 sequence (DNA): TGTGCCAGCAGTTACGTCAGTGGAAACACCATATATTTT. The V gene is TRBV6-5, the J gene TRBJ1-3; D gene ambiguous. This CDR3 is built from 13 residues. From germline, CDR1 is MNHEY and CDR2 SVGAGI. V gave up 2 bases and J gave up 3 bases, with 5 bases separating them.

V is TRBV25-1 and J is TRBJ2-5; D may be TRBD1 (6 bases). This CDR3 has 15 amino acids. The V end lost 10 bases, the J end lost 1 base, and 19 bases lay between the germline ends. The germline gives CDR1 MGHDK, CDR2 SYGVNS. CDR3 in amino acids: CATLQIGTLQETQYF. CDR3 DNA: TGTGCCACCTTGCAAATAGGGACACTCCAAGAGACCCAGTACTTC.

V and J are TRBV5-6 and TRBJ1-4, with D perhaps matching TRBD1 (5 bases). The CDR3 has 15 residues. V dropped 4 bases and J dropped 4 bases, with 14 bases sitting between them. CDR1 and CDR2 (germline): SGHDT, YYEEEE. The CDR3: CASSVSRAGNEKLFF. CDR3 sequence (DNA): TGTGCCAGCAGCGTTTCCAGGGCCGGTAATGAAAAACTGTTTTTT.

This sequence joins TRBV29-1 and TRBJ2-3, with 10 bases identical to TRBD2. J lost 4 bases, V lost 4 bases, and 5 bases had no gene match. Germline V CDR1 and CDR2: SQVTM, ANQGSEA. This CDR3 contains 14 residues. The CDR3 here is CSVADSGGSDTQYF. CDR3 sequence (DNA): TGCAGCGTTGCTGATAGCGGGGGGTCAGATACGCAGTATTTT.

V gene TRBV27 combines with J gene TRBJ1-1; possibly TRBD1 for D (5 bases). The CDR3 is made up of 13 amino acids. V lost 2 bases and J lost 8, with 12 bases in between. Germline CDR1 reads MNHEY; CDR2 reads SMNVEV (reference sequence). The CDR3 region has the DNA TGTGCCAGCAGTTTACGGACATTAGGAGAAGCTTTCTTT. It is translated as CASSLRTLGEAFF.

This chain's CDR3 is CSVHARGEQFF. CDR3 nucleotides: TGCAGCGTCCACGCCCGAGGGGAGCAGTTCTTC. V gene TRBV29-1 combines with J gene TRBJ2-1; possible D gene TRBD2, 5 bases. V was shortened by 6 bases and J by 10 bases, with 13 bases between the two germline ends. CDR1 SQVTM and CDR2 ANQGSEA come from the germline V gene. The CDR3 length is 11 residues.

V and J are TRBV2 and TRBJ2-3, with D possibly being TRBD1 or TRBD2 (5 bases each). Trimming cost V 5 bases and J 7 bases, with 7 bases left between them. Germline lookup yields CDR1 SNHLY and CDR2 FYNNEI. There are 11 residues in the CDR3. This chain's CDR3 is CASSMGHTQYF. The CDR3 bases are TGTGCCAGCAGTATGGGACATACGCAGTATTTT.

A note on this clone: In the same sample, other DNA sequences code for this CDR3. This chain links TRBV5-1 with TRBJ2-3; TRBD1 matches at 7 bases. Germline loops: CDR1 SGHRS, CDR2 YFSETQ. Trimming at V came to 0 bases and at J to 2 bases, leaving 3 bases not matched to a gene. This CDR3 spans 15 amino acids. The CDR3 region has the DNA TGCGCCAGCAGCTTGGTAGGGGGCCTCACAGATACGCAGTATTTT. It yields the protein CASSLVGGLTDTQYF.

This clone showed up just once. This chain links TRBV30 with TRBJ2-7; 7 bases map to TRBD1. This CDR3 is built from 12 residues. The V gene's germline CDR1 is GTSNPN and CDR2 SVGIG (reference sequence). With V trimmed by 7 bases and J by 4 bases, 7 bases remained unmatched. This CDR3 is CASLTGSYEQYF. The CDR3 DNA reads as TGTGCCTCCCTGACAGGGAGTTACGAGCAGTACTTC.

The gene calls are TRBV9 and TRBJ1-4, with 8 bases lining up with TRBD1. Germline lookup yields CDR1 SGDLS and CDR2 YYNGEE. The CDR3 runs 15 residues. The J segment lost 4 bases and the V segment lost 3 bases, leaving 5 bases of the junction unmatched. CDR3 in DNA: TGTGCCAGCAGCGCGCGGACAGGGAGTAATGAAAAACTGTTTTTT. It is translated as CASSARTGSNEKLFF. The whole variable domain, remainder taken from reference TRBV9 and TRBJ1-4, is DSGVTQTPKHLITATGQRVTLRCSPRSGDLSVYWYQQSLDQGLQFLIQYYNGEERAKGNILERFSAQQFPDLHSELNLSSLELGDSALYFCASSARTGSNEKLFFGSGTQLSVL.

This sequence joins TRBV9 and TRBJ2-5; 7 nucleotides align to TRBD1. The CDR3 consists of 15 residues. Germline CDR1 and CDR2: SGDLS and YYNGEE. The trim removed 0 bases at V and 0 bases at J, leaving 2 bases unmatched. CDR3 in amino acids: CASSVDDRDQETQYF. In DNA form, the CDR3 reads TGTGCCAGCAGCGTAGATGACAGGGACCAAGAGACCCAGTACTTC.

This sequence joins TRBV4-3 and TRBJ1-4; D unresolved. The germline V and J ends were trimmed by 0 bases and 8 bases, with 7 bases remaining between them. The germline V gene has CDR1 LGHNA and CDR2 YSLEER. This CDR3 has 13 amino acids. CDR3 in amino acids: CASSQDGREKLFF. The CDR3 DNA is TGCGCCAGCAGCCAAGATGGCAGAGAAAAACTGTTTTTT.

The J gene is TRBJ1-1, the V gene TRBV5-6; unclear D gene. V lost 2 bases to trimming and J lost 0 bases, with 8 bases between them. In germline, CDR1 is SGHDT, CDR2 YYEEEE. This CDR3 comprises 14 residues. The CDR3 region has the DNA TGTGCCAGCAGCTTAGGTACTTTGAACACTGAAGCTTTCTTT. Its protein is CASSLGTLNTEAFF.

The chain employs TRBV7-2 and TRBJ2-7; D gene unclear. The ends were cut back, 1 base at V and 0 bases at J, with 7 bases in the middle. This CDR3 comprises 14 residues. Per the germline V gene, CDR1 is SGHTA and CDR2 is FQGNSA. The chain's CDR3 is CASSLGQDSYEQYF. CDR3 bases: TGTGCCAGCAGCTTAGGGCAGGACTCCTACGAGCAGTACTTC.

The genes are TRBV7-9 and TRBJ2-1, with a tentative D call TRBD2 (6 bases). This CDR3 has 12 amino acids. Trimming left V 5 bases short and J 10 bases short, with 12 bases between. The germline gives CDR1 SEHNR, CDR2 FQNEAQ (reference sequence). CDR3 protein: CASSPGGPEQFF. CDR3 DNA sequence: TGTGCCAGCAGCCCCGGGGGACCCGAGCAGTTCTTC.

The genes are TRBV6-5 and TRBJ2-1, with D perhaps matching TRBD2 (5 bases). V was shortened by 6 bases and J by 4 bases, with 16 bases between the two germline ends. CDR1 MNHEY and CDR2 SVGAGI come from the germline V gene. This CDR3 has 15 residues. CDR3 amino acids: CASSRRGRPYNEQFF. CDR3 DNA: TGTGCCAGCAGCCGTAGAGGGCGCCCTTACAATGAGCAGTTCTTC.

J is TRBJ2-5 and V is TRBV6-5; D is undetermined. Looked up from germline, CDR1 is MNHEY and CDR2 is SVGAGI. With 0 bases removed from V and 11 bases from J, the gap between germline ends came to 7 bases. The CDR3 runs to 11 residues. Written as DNA, the CDR3 is TGTGCCAGCAGTTACTCAGGATTGCAGTACTTC. Amino acids: CASSYSGLQYF.

This chain joins TRBV19 and TRBJ1-5; D is undetermined. Germline V gives CDR1 LNHDA, CDR2 SQIVND (reference sequence). V was cut by 6 bases and J by 1 base, with 10 bases left in between. The CDR3 loop spans 14 amino acids. CDR3 in amino acids: CASRDRASNQPQHF. As DNA, the CDR3 is TGTGCCAGTAGGGATCGTGCCAGCAATCAGCCCCAGCATTTT.

CDR3 sequence: CASSESGVRTDTQYF. The CDR3 DNA reads TGCGCCAGCAGTGAAAGTGGGGTTCGCACAGATACGCAGTATTTT. The chain employs TRBV10-1 and TRBJ2-3; D is ambiguous. This CDR3 has 15 amino acids. Between the trimmed V and J ends, which lost 3 bases and 1 base, there was a span of 11 bases. Per germline, CDR1 WNHNN and CDR2 SYGVQD (reference sequence).